The text below deals with one TCR beta chain. What it recognizes is unknown. This entry belongs to a study of CD8+ T cells in alopecia areata. Study conclusions and caveats: Compared with normal scalp, lesional scalp had higher clonality and more expanded CD8+ clones.

Sequencing templates came from extracted RNA that was reverse transcribed into cDNA. Data came from immunoSEQ multiplex PCR; TCRdb stores just in-frame clones and leaves some out. The sample has 100,000 to 150,000 clones, 40% to 55% seen once; the top ten hold roughly a tenth. This CDR3 comprises 11 residues. The V end was cut by 2 bases, the J end by 9 bases, with 11 bases between. Germline-derived CDR1 and CDR2 are SQVTM and ANQGSEA. This sequence joins TRBV29-1 and TRBJ2-7, with a tentative D call TRBD2 (6 bases). The source of this sequence is a human donor with alopecia areata. The specimen sequenced was NKG2D-low CD8+ T cells sorted from blood. The CDR3 DNA sequence: TGCAGCGTTGAACTGGCGGGGAGGCAGTACTTC. It encodes CSVELAGRQYF.